A selection of T cell receptor beta chains follows, all from one sample in a study of T-cell reconstitution after alpha-beta-depleted transplantation in children. In TCRdb, the PCR reads were re-called with MiXCR into one record per CDR3 protein. This table holds 700,000 to 950,000 distinct CDR3 sequences, approximately 15% found once. The starting material was PBMCs, mostly from graft donor cells, obtained 360 days after TCRalphabeta/CD19-depleted stem cell transplant. Receptor source: a male patient younger than 18 who had a stem cell transplant for acute lymphoblastic leukemia, so the T cells may come from the graft donor. Both conserved end residues are part of each CDR3. Fields, in order: J gene, clone size, V gene, D gene, CDR3 DNA, CDR3 protein. The D gene is left open where the match is weak. Size is omitted from some rows. Given values are once, few, many or a class for expanded clones.

>TRBJ2-5|many|TRBV30|NA
TGTGCCTGGAGTCGGGGGTCAGAGACCCAGTACTTC
CAWSRGSETQYF
>TRBJ2-1|NA|TRBV3-1|TRBD2
TGTGCCAGCGAGTTAGCTAGCGGGAACAGGGGTAGGCAGTTCTTC
CASELASGNRGRQFF
>TRBJ2-1|many|TRBV12-3/TRBV12-4|TRBD2
TGTGCCAGCAGCCGCGGGGGATTCCAGTTCTTC
CASSRGGFQFF
>TRBJ1-1|many|TRBV25-1|NA
TGTGCCAGCAGTGAATATGGGGGCGGGAGAGGAGCTTTCTTT
CASSEYGGGRGAFF
>TRBJ2-7|NA|TRBV29-1|NA
TGCAGCGTTGAAGCCTGGACCGGGACATCGTCCTACGAGCAGTACTTC
CSVEAWTGTSSYEQYF
>TRBJ2-7|few|TRBV24-1|NA
TGTGCCACCAGTGCTCAGGGTAGCTCCTACGAGCAGTACTTC
CATSAQGSSYEQYF
>TRBJ1-5|NA|TRBV28|NA
TGTGCCGGCAGCTACAGGGTCAGCAATCAGCCCCAGCATTTT
CAGSYRVSNQPQHF
>TRBJ2-2|NA|TRBV15|NA
TGTGCCACCAGCAGCAGGGACGTTGCCGGGGAGCTGTTTTTT
CATSSRDVAGELFF
>TRBJ2-1|few|TRBV5-1|NA
TGCGCCAGCAGCTTGGCCTGGCAGGGAATTACCCAGTTCTTC
CASSLAWQGITQFF
>TRBJ2-5|few|TRBV12-3/TRBV12-4|NA
TGTGCCAGCAGCCGGAGACAGGTACAAGAGACCCAGTACTTC
CASSRRQVQETQYF
>TRBJ1-1|NA|TRBV27|NA
TGTGCCAGCAGTTTATGGGGCTTCACTGAAGCTTTCTTT
CASSLWGFTEAFF
>TRBJ2-2|few|TRBV24-1|NA
TGTGCCACCAGCAGGGACGAGAACACCGGGGAGCTGTTTTTT
CATSRDENTGELFF
>TRBJ2-5|NA|TRBV2|TRBD1
TGTGCCAGCAGTGAAGGGACAGGGGATTGGGAGACCCAGTACTTC
CASSEGTGDWETQYF